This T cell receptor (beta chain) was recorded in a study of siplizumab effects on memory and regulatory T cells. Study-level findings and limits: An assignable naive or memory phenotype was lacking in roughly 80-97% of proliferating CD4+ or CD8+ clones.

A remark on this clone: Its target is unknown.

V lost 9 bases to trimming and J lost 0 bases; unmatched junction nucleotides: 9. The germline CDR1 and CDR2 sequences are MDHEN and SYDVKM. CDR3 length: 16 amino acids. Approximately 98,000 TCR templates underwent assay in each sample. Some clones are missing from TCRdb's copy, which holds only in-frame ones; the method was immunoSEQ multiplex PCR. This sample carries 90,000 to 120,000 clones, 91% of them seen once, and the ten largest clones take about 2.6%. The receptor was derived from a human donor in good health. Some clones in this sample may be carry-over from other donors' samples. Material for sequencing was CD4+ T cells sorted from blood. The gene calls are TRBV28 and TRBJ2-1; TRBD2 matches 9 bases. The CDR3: CASSGSPPSSYNEQFF. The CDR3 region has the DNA TGTGCCAGTAGCGGGAGCCCTCCTAGCTCCTACAATGAGCAGTTCTTC. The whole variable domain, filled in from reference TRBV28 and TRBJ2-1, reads DVKVTQSSRYLVKRTGEKVFLECVQDMDHENMFWYRQDPGLGLRLIYFSYDVKMKEKGDIPEGYSVSREKKERFSLILESASTNQTSMYLCASSGSPPSSYNEQFFGPGTRLTVL.